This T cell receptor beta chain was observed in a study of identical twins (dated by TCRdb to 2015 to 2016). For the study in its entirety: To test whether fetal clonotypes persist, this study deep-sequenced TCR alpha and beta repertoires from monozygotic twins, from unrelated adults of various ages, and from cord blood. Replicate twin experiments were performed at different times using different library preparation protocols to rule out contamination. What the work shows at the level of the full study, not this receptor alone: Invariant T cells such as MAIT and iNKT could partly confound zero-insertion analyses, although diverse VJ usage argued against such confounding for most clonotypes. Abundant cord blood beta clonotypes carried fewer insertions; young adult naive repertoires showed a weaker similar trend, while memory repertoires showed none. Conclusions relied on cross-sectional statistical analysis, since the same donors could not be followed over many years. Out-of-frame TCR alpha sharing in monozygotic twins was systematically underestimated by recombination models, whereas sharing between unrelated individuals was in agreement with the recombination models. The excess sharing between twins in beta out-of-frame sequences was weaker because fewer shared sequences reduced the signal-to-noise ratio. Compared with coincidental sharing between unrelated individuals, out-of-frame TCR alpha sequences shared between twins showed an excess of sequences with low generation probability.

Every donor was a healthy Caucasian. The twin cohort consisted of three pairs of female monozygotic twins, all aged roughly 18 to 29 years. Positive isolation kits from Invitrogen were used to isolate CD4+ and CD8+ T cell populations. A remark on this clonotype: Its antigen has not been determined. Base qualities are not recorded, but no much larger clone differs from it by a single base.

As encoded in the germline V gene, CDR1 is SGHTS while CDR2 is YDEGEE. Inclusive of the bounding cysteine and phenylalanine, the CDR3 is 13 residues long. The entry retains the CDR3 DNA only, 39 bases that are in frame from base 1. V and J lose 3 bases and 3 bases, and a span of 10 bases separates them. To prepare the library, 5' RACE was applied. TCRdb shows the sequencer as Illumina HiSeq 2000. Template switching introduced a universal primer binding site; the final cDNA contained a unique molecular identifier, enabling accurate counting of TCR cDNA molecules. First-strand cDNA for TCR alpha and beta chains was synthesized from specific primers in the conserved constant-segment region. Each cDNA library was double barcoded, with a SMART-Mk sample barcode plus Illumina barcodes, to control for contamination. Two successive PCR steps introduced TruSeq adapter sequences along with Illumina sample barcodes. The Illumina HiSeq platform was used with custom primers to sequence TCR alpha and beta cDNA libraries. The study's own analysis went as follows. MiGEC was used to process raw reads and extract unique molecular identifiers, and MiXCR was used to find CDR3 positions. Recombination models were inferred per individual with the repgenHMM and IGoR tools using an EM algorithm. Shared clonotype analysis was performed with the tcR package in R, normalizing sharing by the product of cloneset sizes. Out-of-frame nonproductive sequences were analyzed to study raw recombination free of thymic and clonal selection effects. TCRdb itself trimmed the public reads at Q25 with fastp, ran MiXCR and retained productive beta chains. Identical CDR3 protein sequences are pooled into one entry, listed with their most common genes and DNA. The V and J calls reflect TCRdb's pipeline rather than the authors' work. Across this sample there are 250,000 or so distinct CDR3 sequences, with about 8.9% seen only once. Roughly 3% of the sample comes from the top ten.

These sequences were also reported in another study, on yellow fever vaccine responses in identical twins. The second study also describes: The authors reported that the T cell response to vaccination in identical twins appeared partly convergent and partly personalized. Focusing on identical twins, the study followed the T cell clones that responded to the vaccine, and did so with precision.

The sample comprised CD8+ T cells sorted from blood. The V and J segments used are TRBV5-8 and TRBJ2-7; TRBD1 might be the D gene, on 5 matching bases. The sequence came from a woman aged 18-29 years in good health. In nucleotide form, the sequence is TGTGCCAGCAGCTCCGACAGATTCTACGAGCAGTACTTC. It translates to CASSSDRFYEQYF. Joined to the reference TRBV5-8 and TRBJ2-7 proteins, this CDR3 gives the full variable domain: EAGVTQSPTHLIKTRGQQATLRCSPISGHTSVYWYQQALGLGLQFLLWYDEGEERNRGNFPPRFSGRQFPNYSSELNVNALELEDSALYLCASSSDRFYEQYFGPGTRLTVT.